Listed here are 9 T cell receptor beta chains from one sample, sequenced in a study of response to subunit inactivated influenza vaccine. Using its own MiXCR run on the RT-PCR reads, TCRdb lists one record per CDR3 protein. The sample comprises about 700,000 distinct CDR3 sequences, approximately 13% of which are singletons, and approximately 7% rests with the top ten. The sample here was PBMCs from blood, taken approximately 15 days before vaccination. These receptors were obtained from a man between 45 and 60 years old who received an inactivated influenza vaccine.

This clonotype has just a few counts. The CDR3 is CASRRTGLTGELFF. CDR3 nucleotides: TGTGCCAGCAGAAGGACAGGCCTCACCGGGGAGCTGTTTTTT. The chain uses TRBV2 and TRBJ2-2, with 7 positions matching TRBD1. The CDR3 has 14 amino acids. Germline assignment: CDR1 SNHLY and CDR2 FYNNEI. J was trimmed by 4 bases and V by 6 bases; bases with no gene match: 5.

The rearrangement uses TRBV7-2 and TRBJ2-1; 7 bases are a match to TRBD2. CDR3 length: 15 amino acids. The germline CDR1 and CDR2 sequences are SGHTA and FQGNSA. J was trimmed by 7 bases and V by 0 bases; bases with no gene match: 6. The CDR3 DNA sequence: TGTGCCAGCAGCTTAGCGGCCAGCGGGGTGAATGAGCAGTTCTTC. It codes for CASSLAASGVNEQFF.

This clonotype was detected ten times or more. The chain combines TRBV7-9 with TRBJ2-1, with D maybe TRBD2 (6 bases). CDR3 size: 15 residues. Trimming pared 7 bases from V and 1 base from J, leaving 14 bases between. Germline V gene sequence: CDR1 SEHNR, CDR2 FQNEAQ (reference sequence). CDR3 in DNA: TGTGCCAGCATCCGACGGGAGACGTCCTACAATGAGCAGTTCTTC. It codes for CASIRRETSYNEQFF. Filled out from reference TRBV7-9 and TRBJ2-1, the complete variable domain reads DTGVSQNPRHKITKRGQNVTFRCDPISEHNRLYWYRQTLGQGPEFLTYFQNEAQLEKSRLLSDRFSAERPKGSFSTLEIQRTEQGDSAMYLCASIRRETSYNEQFFGPGTRLTVL.

This clonotype was counted ten times or more. The CDR3 loop is CASSLALVPVYEQYF. In nucleotides, the CDR3 is TGTGCCAGCAGCTTAGCGCTTGTCCCAGTCTACGAGCAGTACTTC. The V call is TRBV7-8, the J call TRBJ2-7; D uncertain. The CDR3 spans 15 residues. V dropped 0 bases and J dropped 3 bases, with 12 bases sitting between them. CDR1 is SGHVS and CDR2 is FQNEAQ in the germline V gene.

This chain joins TRBV6-2 or TRBV6-3 and TRBJ2-7; 10 positions match TRBD1. The V gene end was trimmed by 0 bases and the J gene end by 2 bases; junction bases not matched to a gene: 10. The CDR3 consists of 18 residues. The V gene's germline CDR1 is MNHEY and CDR2 SVGEGT. This CDR3 reads CASSYSISGTGVPYEQYF. The CDR3, as DNA: TGTGCCAGCAGTTACTCGATTTCCGGGACAGGGGTACCCTACGAGCAGTACTTC.

The V and J genes are TRBV12-3 or TRBV12-4 and TRBJ2-3, with D possibly TRBD2 on 6 matching bases. The CDR3 spans 17 residues. Between the trimmed V and J ends, which lost 1 base and 2 bases, there was a span of 16 bases. Here the CDR3 DNA reads TGTGCCAGCAGTTTAGGGGGAGGCGGTCCCACCACAGATACGCAGTATTTT. This codes for CASSLGGGGPTTDTQYF.

The chain joins TRBV5-1 to TRBJ1-3, with a possible D match to TRBD1 (5 bases). The CDR3 loop spans 15 amino acids. Trimming cost V 1 base and J 3 bases, with 11 bases left between them. From germline, CDR1 is SGHRS and CDR2 YFSETQ. In DNA, the CDR3 is TGCGCCAGCAGCTTGAAGGGGCCCTATGGAAACACCATATATTTT. The encoded protein is CASSLKGPYGNTIYF.

As DNA, the CDR3 is TGTGCCTTCAGTCCACTAGCGGGGCCCATGAACACCGGGGAGCTGTTTTTT. Protein product: CAFSPLAGPMNTGELFF. This chain links TRBV2 with TRBJ2-2; TRBD2 matches at 10 bases. Trimming removed 11 bases from V and 1 base from J; junction bases left unmatched: 13. This CDR3 contains 17 residues. Germline V CDR1 and CDR2: SNHLY, FYNNEI. The full variable domain, its missing parts supplied by reference TRBV2 and TRBJ2-2, is EPEVTQTPSHQVTQMGQEVILRCVPISNHLYFYWYRQILGQKVEFLVSFYNNEISEKSEIFDDQFSVERPDGSNFTLKIRSTKLEDSAMYFCAFSPLAGPMNTGELFFGEGSRLTVL.

This clonotype appeared a few times. The CDR3 loop is CAIRGTGGLNEQFF. DNA for the CDR3: TGTGCCATCAGAGGGACAGGGGGTCTCAATGAGCAGTTCTTC. The chain joins TRBV10-3 to TRBJ2-1, with 11 bases that match TRBD1. Trimming removed 6 bases from V and 6 bases from J; junction bases left unmatched: 4. Germline V gene data show CDR1 as ENHRY and CDR2 as SYGVKD. This CDR3 has 14 residues.